This TCR beta chain was sequenced for a study of blood T cell repertoires in COVID-19. Study context: Acute and convalescent COVID-19 specimens originated in the United States, Italy and Spain. T cells, B-cell-depleted T cells, or PBMCs provided the cDNA or gDNA that served as material.

Per the original methods: Amplification from reference gene primers served as the basis for estimated nucleated cell counts. Using immunoSEQ multiplex PCR, the repertoire was profiled, and TCRdb retains in-frame clones only, with some absent. V and J calls and clone size are given by that table; D and trimming were obtained from the DNA. The sample contains 180,000 or so clones, roughly 88% of which appear only once. The CDR3 contains 12 residues. Germline V lookup: CDR1 SNHLY, CDR2 FYNNEI. Trimming took 5 bases from V and 4 from J, leaving 9 bases between them. The sequence was obtained from a woman in her twenties or thirties with acute or convalescent COVID-19. The sequencing sample was made of peripheral blood. V usage is TRBV2 and J usage is TRBJ2-7; D remains ambiguous. The CDR3 region has the DNA TGTGCCAGCAGTCCCCTCGTTTACGAGCAGTACTTC. It encodes CASSPLVYEQYF. Together with reference TRBV2 and TRBJ2-7, the CDR3 gives the full variable domain: EPEVTQTPSHQVTQMGQEVILRCVPISNHLYFYWYRQILGQKVEFLVSFYNNEISEKSEIFDDQFSVERPDGSNFTLKIRSTKLEDSAMYFCASSPLVYEQYFGPGTRLTVT.